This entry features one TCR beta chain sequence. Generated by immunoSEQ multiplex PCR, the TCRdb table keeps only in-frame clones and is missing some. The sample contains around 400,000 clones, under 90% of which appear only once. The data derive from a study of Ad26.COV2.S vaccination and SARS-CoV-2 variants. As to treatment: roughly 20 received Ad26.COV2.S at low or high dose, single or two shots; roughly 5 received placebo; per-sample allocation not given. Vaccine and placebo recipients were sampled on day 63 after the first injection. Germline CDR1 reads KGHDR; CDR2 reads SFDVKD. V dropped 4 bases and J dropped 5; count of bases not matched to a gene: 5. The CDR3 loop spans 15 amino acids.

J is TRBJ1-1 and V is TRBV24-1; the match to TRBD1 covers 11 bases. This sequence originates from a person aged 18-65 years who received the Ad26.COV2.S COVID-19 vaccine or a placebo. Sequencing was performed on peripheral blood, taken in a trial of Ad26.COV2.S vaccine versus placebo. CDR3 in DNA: TGTGCCACCAGTGACCCCGGGACAGGGGGGACTGAAGCTTTCTTT. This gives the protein CATSDPGTGGTEAFF.